This TCR beta chain was identified during a study of CD8+CD57+ T cells in acquired aplastic anemia. CDR3 length equals 14 residues. Germline lookup yields CDR1 KGHSH and CDR2 LQKENI. V trimming: 6 bases; J trimming: 10 bases; junction bases outside the gene matches: 8. For sequencing, patients were chosen who had shown expansion of CD8+CD57+ cells by flow cytometry. Profiling of TCR beta VDJ combinations and CDR3 sequences used genomic DNA as template. TCRdb passed the reads through MiXCR, listing each CDR3 protein once. The sample includes 450,000 to 550,000 distinct CDR3 sequences, around a third of them seen just once.

V is TRBV18 and J is TRBJ1-6, with 8 bases lining up with TRBD1. Input material: sorted CD4+, CD8+, or CD8+CD57+ T cells (not recorded which) from PBMCs. The source of this sequence is a human donor with aplastic anemia. Written as DNA, the CDR3 is TGTGCCAGCTCCCCCGACAGGGGACGCTCACCCCTCCACTTT. Its protein is CASSPDRGRSPLHF.